The present T cell receptor (beta chain) was sequenced within a study of blood T cell repertoires in COVID-19 (dated by TCRdb to between 2020 and 2021). Regarding the research as a whole: Samples from collaborators originated in the United States, Italy and Spain and spanned both the acute and convalescent phases of COVID-19. Where available, HLA class I and class II types were obtained from metadata supplied by the sample provider rather than from assay-based typing. The material from the prospective study consisted of cDNA or gDNA derived from T cells, B-cell-depleted T cells, or PBMCs. A freely available public database, intended as a resource for researchers studying the immune response to SARS-CoV-2, is where the repertoires were released. Samples were obtained from the ongoing ImmuneRACE study (first 160 participants) and from approximately 1,200 subjects provided by 6 global collaborators. Deeply sampled blood TCRbeta repertoires from subjects exposed to, actively infected with, or recovered from COVID-19 were included in the dataset. Nearly every sample came with metadata listing a de-identified subject ID, COVID-19 status, age in years and sex.

Each collaborating institution followed its own protocols to collect whole blood in K2EDTA tubes. For TCRbeta analysis, collaborators shipped samples in one of three forms: frozen whole blood, isolated PBMCs, or DNA extracted from either of those sample types. About this clone itself: Its target antigen remains unknown. Within one base of it there is no much larger clone, and no base qualities were kept.

Study-level results and caveats: How much clinical and demographic metadata was included differed by source and by participant, and the metadata was provided uncurated.

TCRbeta CDR3 regions were amplified from genomic DNA using the immunoSEQ Assay, a bias-controlled multiplex PCR. The study's processing was this. The number of nucleated cells in each sample was estimated by amplification of reference gene primers within the assay. Sequence reads were collapsed and filtered to measure the absolute abundance of every unique TCRbeta CDR3 rearrangement. For each sample, productive Simpson clonality was calculated as the square root of Simpson's diversity index across productive rearrangements. The table comes from immuneACCESS by way of TCRdb, which keeps in-frame sequences with V and J called. Part of the clones is missing from these tables; in studies checked, under half for an unresolved V gene and the rest for unknown reasons. V, J and clone size were drawn from that table, and D and trimming were deduced from the DNA. This sample comprises about 200,000 clones, roughly 81% of them detected only once. The ten largest clones add up to about 5% of the sample.

Sequencing used peripheral blood. The clonotype was recovered from a woman aged 80 or older with acute or convalescent COVID-19.

The CDR3 protein sequence reads: CSASRSGYNTEAFF. The DNA sequence is given as TGCAGTGCTAGTCGGTCGGGTTATAACACTGAAGCTTTCTTT. The rearranged chain carries TRBV20-1 and TRBJ1-1, with no confidently assigned D gene. The germline V gene (reference sequence) sets CDR1 to DFQATT and CDR2 to SNEGSKA. The CDR3, from cysteine to phenylalanine, totals 14 residues. Only CDR3 DNA is held: 42 bases, read in frame from base 1. Trimming takes 3 bases from V and 2 bases from J, and the germline ends sit 13 bases apart.